The TCR beta chain under discussion was sequenced for a study of blood T cell repertoires in COVID-19. Trimming cost V 2 bases and J 6 bases, with 10 bases left between them. The CDR3 extends over 13 amino acids. Germline CDR1 is SGHAT and CDR2 is FQNNGV. Here immunoSEQ multiplex PCR was the method, and the copy in TCRdb shows in-frame clones only, minus some. The repertoire has tens of thousands of clones, roughly 84% of them found once; the top ten carry more than 5%. This receptor was obtained from an older woman with acute or convalescent COVID-19. What was sequenced was peripheral blood. This chain uses TRBV11-2 with TRBJ1-2; tentative D call: TRBD1 (5 bases). The CDR3 sequence: CASSLPGVHGYTF. Here the CDR3 DNA reads TGTGCCAGCAGCTTACCGGGGGTACATGGCTACACCTTC.